This is a list of T cell receptor beta chains from one sample in a study of T cells in Graves' hyperthyroidism and ophthalmopathy. TCRdb processed the multiplex PCR reads anew with MiXCR; each CDR3 protein has one entry. The table includes hundreds of thousands of distinct CDR3 sequences, around 20% detected once. Source material: blood. The receptors come from a man aged 30 to 45 with Graves' ophthalmopathy. Both conserved end residues are part of each CDR3. Fields, in order: CDR3 protein, V gene.

CSASVPGQNLNSPLHF,TRBV20-1
CASSLRDGKLFF,TRBV7-9
CASSLERGRPQETQYF,TRBV7-9
CASSDRTGHSPLHF,TRBV10-1
CSAIGDSYGYTF,TRBV20-1
CASSIELTRTGELFF,TRBV19
CASTSTSGRLYEQYF,TRBV28
CASSLVGLAGKYEQYF,TRBV7-9
CASEDRYSTMNTEAFF,TRBV6-1
CASSGAGTGFWNYGYTF,TRBV6-1
CASGGTDTQYF,TRBV27
CAWIRNTEAFF,TRBV30
CASSHLSQGSYEQYF,TRBV4-1
CAWSVQYGAYDGYTF,TRBV30
CASSPYSRPYEQYF,TRBV28